Following are 3 T cell receptor beta chains from one sample sequenced in a study of OX40 agonist ivuxolimab in advanced cancers. Profiled with immunoSEQ multiplex PCR; TCRdb holds only in-frame clones, not every one. The sample consists of around 43,000 clones, around nine tenths of them appearing once. The input for sequencing was CD4+ or CD8+ T cells sorted from blood, taken in a trial of the OX40 agonist ivuxolimab. These receptors were taken from an adult with an advanced solid tumor such as melanoma, head and neck, liver or kidney cancer.

The chain carries TRBV5-1 and TRBJ2-2; D is uncertain. The V gene lost 3 bases and the J gene lost 6 bases, with 9 bases spanning the gap. The CDR3 is 13 amino acids. From germline, CDR1 is SGHRS and CDR2 YFSETQ. This CDR3 reads CASSSLVPGELFF. The CDR3 DNA is TGCGCCAGCAGCTCCCTAGTCCCCGGGGAGCTGTTTTTT.

Comment on this clone: Other DNA sequences of this sample code for an identical CDR3. V gene TRBV9 combines with J gene TRBJ2-7; D is unclear. Germline V gene lookup returns CDR1 SGDLS and CDR2 YYNGEE. CDR3 size: 14 residues. V was trimmed by 4 bases and J by 2 bases, leaving 13 bases between them. The CDR3 loop reads CASSSLGETYEQYF. The CDR3 nucleotides are TGTGCCAGCAGCTCCCTGGGTGAAACCTACGAGCAGTACTTC.

The V gene is TRBV10-3, the J gene TRBJ2-1; TRBD1 agrees at 8 bases. V trimming: 8 bases; J trimming: 6 bases; junction bases outside the gene matches: 12. The germline V gene encodes CDR1 ENHRY and CDR2 SYGVKD. This CDR3 region has 15 residues. CDR3 coding DNA: TGTGCCATCTATACCCCCGGGACAGGTTCCAATGAGCAGTTCTTC. Translation gives CAIYTPGTGSNEQFF.